This paragraph covers one T cell receptor (beta chain) sequence. Its specificity is unknown. Just one base apart from a much larger clone, this may be a read error. The data derive from a study of T-cell memory formation after mild COVID-19. General observations from the study: Cross-reactive memory appears to have joined, as suggested by some responding clones showing up in pre-infection memory.

The V gene's germline CDR1 is SEHNR and CDR2 FQNEAQ (reference sequence). Trimming shortened V by 3 bases and J by 2 bases, and 8 bases separated the two germline ends. This CDR3 contains 13 residues. TCRdb used MiXCR to reprocess the 5' RACE reads, holding one entry per CDR3 protein. Of some 350,000 distinct CDR3 sequences in the sample, 15% were seen once. The rearrangement links TRBV7-9 to TRBJ2-7; D possibly corresponds to TRBD1 (5 bases). The origin of this receptor is a man between 18 and 35 years old who had mild COVID-19 (a few samples of this study predate the infection). Cell type and time point are not known. The sequencing input was PBMCs or a T cell subset sorted from them (not recorded which). CDR3 nucleotide sequence: TGTGCCAGCAGCTTCGAGACAGCCTACGAGCAGTACTTC. Protein product: CASSFETAYEQYF.